The entry that follows covers one T cell receptor beta chain sequence. No antigen is known for it. This sample was taken from a study of cytomegalovirus exposure and HLA in healthy donors. Study as a whole: The 120 validation repertoires matched the 600 to 700 first-cohort repertoires in platform, a later analysis reported.

Whole-study findings and limits: Most TCR sequences showed up rarely, but some public TCRs showed up in many donors. First-cohort TCR clusters were later found to tend to co-occur in the approximately 120 validation repertoires.

Clones were read by immunoSEQ multiplex PCR, and TCRdb kept only the in-frame ones, dropping some. The sample has more than 200,000 clones, 90% seen once. Germline values: CDR1 LGHNA, CDR2 YSLEER. The J segment lost 4 bases and the V segment lost 1 base, leaving 6 bases of the junction unmatched. CDR3 length: 16 residues. The clonotype was recovered from a young woman in good health and CMV-seronegative. The sequencing sample was made of PBMCs. The chain employs TRBV4-3 and TRBJ2-1; TRBD1 agrees at 8 bases. The CDR3 is CASSQGIGTGYNEQFF. The CDR3 DNA reads as TGCGCCAGCAGCCAAGGGATCGGGACAGGTTACAATGAGCAGTTCTTC.